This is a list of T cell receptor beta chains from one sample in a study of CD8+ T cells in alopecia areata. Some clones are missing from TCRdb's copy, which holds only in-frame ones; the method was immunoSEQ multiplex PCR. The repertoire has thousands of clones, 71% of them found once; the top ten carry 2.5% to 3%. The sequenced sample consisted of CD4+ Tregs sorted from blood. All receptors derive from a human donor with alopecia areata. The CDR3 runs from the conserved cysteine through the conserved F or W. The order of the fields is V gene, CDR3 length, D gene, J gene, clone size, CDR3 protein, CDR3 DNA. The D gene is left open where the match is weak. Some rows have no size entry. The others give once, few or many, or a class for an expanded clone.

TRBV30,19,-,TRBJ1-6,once,CAWSVRWTSPSSYNSPLHF,TGTGCCTGGAGTGTACGTTGGACATCGCCTAGCTCCTATAATTCACCCCTCCACTTT
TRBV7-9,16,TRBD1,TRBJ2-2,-,CASSPRDRLSTGELFF,TGTGCCAGCAGCCCCCGGGACAGGTTATCCACCGGGGAGCTGTTTTTT
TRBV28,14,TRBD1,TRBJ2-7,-,CASTLDRPHYEQYF,TGTGCCAGCACCCTGGACAGGCCTCACTACGAGCAGTACTTC
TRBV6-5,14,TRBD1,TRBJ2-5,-,CASSHGTGQETQYF,TGTGCCAGCAGTCACGGGACAGGGCAAGAGACCCAGTACTTC
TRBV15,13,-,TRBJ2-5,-,CATSSSPRETQYF,TGTGCCACCAGCAGCTCCCCAAGAGAGACCCAGTACTTC
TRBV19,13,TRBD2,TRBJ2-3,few,CASASGFTDTQYF,TGTGCCAGCGCTAGCGGTTTCACAGATACGCAGTATTTT
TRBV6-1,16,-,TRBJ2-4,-,CASSGLRVEAKNIQYF,TGTGCCAGCAGTGGCTTGAGGGTAGAAGCCAAAAACATTCAGTACTTC
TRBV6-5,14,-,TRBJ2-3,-,CASSTQGSTDTQYF,TGTGCCAGCAGTACACAGGGTAGCACAGATACGCAGTATTTT
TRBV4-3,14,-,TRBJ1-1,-,CASSQAVGGTEAFF,TGCGCCAGCAGCCAAGCGGTAGGGGGCACTGAAGCTTTCTTT
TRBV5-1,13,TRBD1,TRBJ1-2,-,CASNEGQNYGYTF,TGCGCCAGCAACGAGGGACAGAACTATGGCTACACCTTC
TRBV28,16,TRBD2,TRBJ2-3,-,CASSLGAGAGTDTQYF,TGTGCCAGCAGTTTAGGAGCGGGAGCAGGCACAGATACGCAGTATTTT
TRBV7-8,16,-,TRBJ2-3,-,CASSSFFDGMGDTQYF,TGTGCCAGCAGCTCCTTCTTTGACGGGATGGGAGATACGCAGTATTTT
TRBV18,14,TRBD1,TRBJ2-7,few,CASSSRQGAYEQYF,TGTGCCAGCTCATCTCGACAGGGGGCCTACGAGCAGTACTTC
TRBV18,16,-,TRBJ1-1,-,CASSPSGAVSNTEAFF,TGTGCCAGCTCACCGTCAGGAGCTGTGTCGAACACTGAAGCTTTCTTT
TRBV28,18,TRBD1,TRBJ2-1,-,CASSLYFLLQGSYNEQFF,TGTGCCAGCAGTTTATACTTCCTATTACAGGGGTCCTACAATGAGCAGTTCTTC
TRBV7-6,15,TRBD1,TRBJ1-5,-,CASSLEDRGLQPQHF,TGTGCCAGCAGCTTAGAGGACAGGGGGCTTCAGCCCCAGCATTTT
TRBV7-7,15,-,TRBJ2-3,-,CASSSRDPRVFAQYF,TGTGCTAGCAGCTCCCGGGACCCCCGGGTCTTTGCGCAGTATTTT
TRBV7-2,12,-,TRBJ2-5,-,CASSWTKETQYF,TGTGCCAGCAGCTGGACAAAAGAGACCCAGTACTTC
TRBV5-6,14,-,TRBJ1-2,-,CASSLGQMMRGYTF,TGTGCCAGCAGCTTGGGACAGATGATGCGGGGCTACACCTTC
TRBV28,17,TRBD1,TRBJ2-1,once,CASSLADWTGGHNEQFF,TGTGCCAGCAGTTTAGCAGATTGGACAGGGGGACACAATGAGCAGTTCTTC